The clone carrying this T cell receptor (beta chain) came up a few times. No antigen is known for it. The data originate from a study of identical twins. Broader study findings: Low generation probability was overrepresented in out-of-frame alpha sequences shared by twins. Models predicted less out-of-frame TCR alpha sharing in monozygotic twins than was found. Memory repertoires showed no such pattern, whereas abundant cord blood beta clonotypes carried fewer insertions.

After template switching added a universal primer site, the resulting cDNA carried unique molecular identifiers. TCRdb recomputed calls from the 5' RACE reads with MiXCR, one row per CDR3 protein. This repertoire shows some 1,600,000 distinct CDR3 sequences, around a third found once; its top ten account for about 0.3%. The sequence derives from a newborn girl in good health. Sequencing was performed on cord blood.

The chain's CDR3 is CSARDGGTSTDTQYF. CDR3 DNA: TGCAGTGCTAGAGACGGGGGCACTAGCACAGATACGCAGTATTTT. J is TRBJ2-3 and V is TRBV20-1; D is tentatively TRBD1 or TRBD2 (6 bases each). Germline CDR1 DFQATT, CDR2 SNEGSKA (reference sequence). This CDR3 has 15 residues. V was trimmed by 0 bases and J by 0 bases, leaving 10 bases between them.